This T cell receptor beta chain was sequenced during a study of T cell responses to AZD1222 COVID-19 vaccine. Turning to the study itself: Pooling was applied to second doses at about 4 or about 12 weeks.

Study-level points and caveats: Once two AZD1222 doses were given, Spike-specific TCR breadth and depth went up. Clonal diversity may have been underestimated, and the donors were mostly white British, with more females than males. Only a handful of AZD1222 recipients were seropositive at baseline.

Clones were sequenced by immunoSEQ multiplex PCR, and TCRdb holds only the in-frame ones, with some missing. Of approximately 170,000 clones in the sample, around 89% were seen once. V lost 6 bases and J lost 8; bases outside the gene matches: 8. The CDR3 is 13 residues long. From germline, CDR1 is MNHEY and CDR2 SVGAGI. As for this clone: Antigen: not known.

The chain combines TRBV6-5 with TRBJ1-2; TRBD1 aligns across 8 bases. The sample consisted of peripheral blood, taken on day 0 of AZD1222 vaccination. This TCR was sampled from an adult in good health. The CDR3 DNA is TGTGCCAGCAGGACGACAGGGGAGGGAGGCTACACCTTC. This sequence encodes CASRTTGEGGYTF.